This TCR beta chain was sequenced during a study of radiation and T cells in renal cell carcinoma. The CDR3 consists of 15 residues. Germline CDR1 is SGDLS and CDR2 is YYNGEE. V shed 2 bases and J 7 bases; nucleotides not matched to a gene: 9. Some clones are missing from TCRdb's copy, which holds only in-frame ones; the method was immunoSEQ multiplex PCR. The sample includes some 16,000 clones, 50% of them seen just once. Regarding treatment: 15 Gy SBRT to primary tumor, nephrectomy 4 weeks later. Nephrectomy followed 15 Gy stereotactic body radiation by 4 weeks. This renal cell carcinoma was of the clear cell type.

The sequence was collected from a woman aged 60 to 75 with renal cell carcinoma. The gene calls are TRBV9 and TRBJ1-2, with 9 bases lining up with TRBD1. The sample here was tumor tissue, taken from a patient whose treatment included radiotherapy and nephrectomy. The CDR3 bases are TGTGCCAGCAGCGTTGCCGGGACAGGGTCCTTTGGCTACACCTTC. This sequence encodes CASSVAGTGSFGYTF.